The rows below give T cell receptor beta chains drawn from one sample of a study of shared clonotypes between healthy human individuals. This table comes from immunoSEQ multiplex PCR, and its TCRdb copy is limited to in-frame clones, with some not included. The table has about 2.4 million clones, over 85% seen once. Specimen: naive CD4+ T cells from PBMCs. The receptors come from a man aged 18 to 30 in good health. Some clones in this sample may be carry-over from other donors' samples. The CDR3 runs from the conserved cysteine through the conserved F or W. A D gene is named only where the DNA matches it firmly. Rows give clone size only sometimes, using once, few, many, or a class for an expanded clone.

cdr3_aa: CASRGLAGARDTQYF; cdr3_nt: TGTGCCAGCAGAGGACTAGCGGGAGCCCGAGATACGCAGTATTTT; d_call: TRBD2; j_call: TRBJ2-3; v_call: TRBV28; clone_size: NA
cdr3_aa: CASSSGTSGRDEQFF; cdr3_nt: TGTGCCAGCAGCTCAGGGACTAGCGGGAGGGATGAGCAGTTCTTC; d_call: TRBD2; j_call: TRBJ2-1; v_call: TRBV5-4; clone_size: NA
cdr3_aa: CASSRARQGAITDTQYF; cdr3_nt: TGCGCCAGCAGCAGGGCCCGACAGGGGGCTATCACAGATACGCAGTATTTT; d_call: TRBD1; j_call: TRBJ2-3; v_call: TRBV5-1; clone_size: NA
cdr3_aa: CASSLAGGRFGYTF; cdr3_nt: TGTGCCAGCAGCTTGGCCGGGGGGCGGTTTGGCTACACCTTC; d_call: NA; j_call: TRBJ1-2; v_call: TRBV5-6; clone_size: once
cdr3_aa: CASSQDRGSGELFF; cdr3_nt: TGCGCCAGCAGCCAAGATCGAGGATCCGGGGAGCTGTTTTTT; d_call: NA; j_call: TRBJ2-2; v_call: TRBV4-1; clone_size: NA
cdr3_aa: CASSSTGATSYGYTF; cdr3_nt: TGTGCCAGCAGTTCGACAGGGGCAACCTCCTATGGCTACACCTTC; d_call: TRBD1; j_call: TRBJ1-2; v_call: TRBV28; clone_size: NA
cdr3_aa: CASTRNGEVATNEKLFF; cdr3_nt: TGTGCCAGCACGCGCAACGGGGAGGTTGCAACTAATGAAAAACTGTTTTTT; d_call: NA; j_call: TRBJ1-4; v_call: TRBV18; clone_size: NA
cdr3_aa: CASSQGVVILAGLVYEQYF; cdr3_nt: TGCGCCAGCAGCCAGGGGGTAGTAATACTAGCGGGACTTGTCTACGAGCAGTACTTC; d_call: TRBD2; j_call: TRBJ2-7; v_call: TRBV4-1; clone_size: NA
cdr3_aa: CASSVEQGVRELFF; cdr3_nt: TGTGCCAGCAGCGTAGAACAGGGGGTACGGGAGCTGTTTTTT; d_call: TRBD1; j_call: TRBJ2-2; v_call: TRBV9; clone_size: NA
cdr3_aa: CASSFGGATGYRVTDTQYF; cdr3_nt: TGTGCCAGCAGTTTTGGAGGGGCGACAGGGTATCGAGTGACAGATACGCAGTATTTT; d_call: NA; j_call: TRBJ2-3; v_call: TRBV28; clone_size: NA
cdr3_aa: CASSRRQGEQYF; cdr3_nt: TGTGCCAGCAGCCGTCGACAGGGCGAGCAGTACTTC; d_call: TRBD1; j_call: TRBJ2-7; v_call: TRBV5-8; clone_size: NA
cdr3_aa: CSVDDPWRGGASYNEQFF; cdr3_nt: TGCAGCGTTGACGATCCTTGGCGAGGGGGCGCTTCCTACAATGAGCAGTTCTTC; d_call: TRBD1; j_call: TRBJ2-1; v_call: TRBV29-1; clone_size: NA
cdr3_aa: CASSTGDNQPQHF; cdr3_nt: TGTGCCAGCTCTACAGGGGACAATCAGCCCCAGCATTTT; d_call: TRBD1; j_call: TRBJ1-5; v_call: TRBV18; clone_size: NA
cdr3_aa: CASSVRGGRALQETQYF; cdr3_nt: TGTGCCAGCAGTGTGCGGGGTGGGAGGGCCCTACAAGAGACCCAGTACTTC; d_call: TRBD2; j_call: TRBJ2-5; v_call: TRBV25-1; clone_size: NA
cdr3_aa: CASSLVRRGGTDTQYF; cdr3_nt: TGTGCCAGCAGCTTAGTGAGGCGGGGAGGCACAGATACGCAGTATTTT; d_call: NA; j_call: TRBJ2-3; v_call: TRBV7-9; clone_size: NA
cdr3_aa: CAIRGDPGGATEAFF; cdr3_nt: TGTGCCATCAGAGGGGACCCAGGGGGCGCCACTGAAGCTTTCTTT; d_call: TRBD1; j_call: TRBJ1-1; v_call: TRBV10-3; clone_size: NA
cdr3_aa: CASSYSTGAGEKLFF; cdr3_nt: TGTGCCAGCAGTTACTCGACAGGGGCCGGTGAAAAACTGTTTTTT; d_call: TRBD1; j_call: TRBJ1-4; v_call: TRBV6-5; clone_size: NA
cdr3_aa: CASSYGQGVYLSEKLFF; cdr3_nt: TGTGCCAGCAGCTACGGACAGGGGGTTTACCTAAGTGAAAAACTGTTTTTT; d_call: TRBD1; j_call: TRBJ1-4; v_call: TRBV5-6; clone_size: NA
cdr3_aa: CASSSGFLNTEAFF; cdr3_nt: TGTGCCAGTAGCTCAGGGTTCCTGAACACTGAAGCTTTCTTT; d_call: NA; j_call: TRBJ1-1; v_call: TRBV19; clone_size: NA
cdr3_aa: CASQTLLSYGYTF; cdr3_nt: TGTGCCAGCCAAACCCTTCTTAGCTATGGCTACACCTTC; d_call: NA; j_call: TRBJ1-2; v_call: TRBV6-1; clone_size: once
cdr3_aa: CASSLSTGGITNTGELFF; cdr3_nt: TGTGCCAGCAGCTTATCGACCGGGGGGATTACGAACACCGGGGAGCTGTTTTTT; d_call: TRBD2; j_call: TRBJ2-2; v_call: TRBV7-9; clone_size: NA
cdr3_aa: CASSGAETQYF; cdr3_nt: TGTGCCAGCAGCGGCGCAGAGACCCAGTACTTC; d_call: NA; j_call: TRBJ2-5; v_call: TRBV7-9; clone_size: NA
cdr3_aa: CASSETAGRRTGELFF; cdr3_nt: TGTGCCAGCAGTGAAACGGCGGGGAGGAGGACCGGGGAGCTGTTTTTT; d_call: NA; j_call: TRBJ2-2; v_call: TRBV6-1; clone_size: NA
cdr3_aa: CASSEFSGRVSNQPQHF; cdr3_nt: TGTGCCAGCAGTGAATTTTCAGGGAGAGTGAGCAATCAGCCCCAGCATTTT; d_call: NA; j_call: TRBJ1-5; v_call: TRBV6-1; clone_size: NA
cdr3_aa: CASNLAGGSTDTQYF; cdr3_nt: TGTGCCAGCAATCTAGCGGGAGGAAGCACAGATACGCAGTATTTT; d_call: TRBD2; j_call: TRBJ2-3; v_call: TRBV2; clone_size: NA
cdr3_aa: CASSARDTGRGSRGTDTQYF; cdr3_nt: TGTGCCAGCAGTGCCCGGGACACGGGACGCGGATCACGGGGCACAGATACGCAGTATTTT; d_call: NA; j_call: TRBJ2-3; v_call: TRBV6-1; clone_size: NA
cdr3_aa: CASSLVFSQREAQNTQYF; cdr3_nt: TGTGCCAGCAGCTTAGTTTTCTCCCAGCGGGAGGCTCAGAATACGCAGTATTTT; d_call: TRBD2; j_call: TRBJ2-3; v_call: TRBV11-2; clone_size: once
cdr3_aa: CASSSRHRDRNYEQYF; cdr3_nt: TGTGCCAGCAGTTCGCGTCACCGGGACAGAAACTACGAGCAGTACTTC; d_call: TRBD1; j_call: TRBJ2-7; v_call: TRBV7-2; clone_size: NA
cdr3_aa: CASSWTGSYEQYF; cdr3_nt: TGCGCCAGCAGCTGGACAGGGTCCTACGAGCAGTACTTC; d_call: TRBD1; j_call: TRBJ2-7; v_call: TRBV5-1; clone_size: NA
cdr3_aa: CASGDSGGVEQFF; cdr3_nt: TGTGCCAGCGGGGATTCGGGGGGCGTAGAGCAGTTCTTC; d_call: NA; j_call: TRBJ2-1; v_call: TRBV6-1; clone_size: NA
cdr3_aa: CASSSPPHMTSSTDTQYF; cdr3_nt: TGTGCCAGCAGTTCCCCCCCCCATATGACAAGTAGCACAGATACGCAGTATTTT; d_call: NA; j_call: TRBJ2-3; v_call: TRBV27; clone_size: NA
cdr3_aa: CASSDPRQGDTEAFF; cdr3_nt: TGCGCCAGCAGCGATCCTAGACAGGGGGACACTGAAGCTTTCTTT; d_call: TRBD1; j_call: TRBJ1-1; v_call: TRBV5-1; clone_size: NA
cdr3_aa: CAWSSGTGYHEQYF; cdr3_nt: TGTGCCTGGAGTTCCGGGACAGGGTACCACGAGCAGTACTTC; d_call: TRBD1; j_call: TRBJ2-7; v_call: TRBV30; clone_size: NA
cdr3_aa: CASSLPSSGPLGEQYF; cdr3_nt: TGCGCCAGCAGCCTTCCCTCTAGCGGACCGTTAGGAGAGCAGTACTTC; d_call: TRBD2; j_call: TRBJ2-7; v_call: TRBV4-1; clone_size: NA
cdr3_aa: CASSSSPGGPDNEQFF; cdr3_nt: TGTGCCAGCAGTTCCAGTCCAGGGGGGCCAGACAATGAGCAGTTCTTC; d_call: NA; j_call: TRBJ2-1; v_call: TRBV27; clone_size: NA
cdr3_aa: CASSFIEASGFYEQYF; cdr3_nt: TGTGCCAGCAGCTTTATCGAGGCTAGCGGGTTTTACGAGCAGTACTTC; d_call: TRBD2; j_call: TRBJ2-7; v_call: TRBV7-8; clone_size: NA
cdr3_aa: CASSTNIAGGGYNEQFF; cdr3_nt: TGTGCCAGCAGCACCAATATAGCGGGAGGGGGCTACAATGAGCAGTTCTTC; d_call: TRBD2; j_call: TRBJ2-1; v_call: TRBV4-2; clone_size: NA
cdr3_aa: CASRGERTGGNYGYTF; cdr3_nt: TGTGCCAGCAGAGGGGAGAGAACGGGGGGTAACTATGGCTACACCTTC; d_call: NA; j_call: TRBJ1-2; v_call: TRBV6-4; clone_size: NA
cdr3_aa: CASSLAGNSYNEQFF; cdr3_nt: TGTGCCAGCAGCTTAGCTGGTAATTCCTACAATGAGCAGTTCTTC; d_call: NA; j_call: TRBJ2-1; v_call: TRBV11-2; clone_size: NA
cdr3_aa: CASANRDTLGSNYGYTF; cdr3_nt: TGTGCCAGTGCGAACCGGGACACACTGGGGTCTAACTATGGCTACACCTTC; d_call: NA; j_call: TRBJ1-2; v_call: TRBV19; clone_size: NA
cdr3_aa: CSARANTEAFF; cdr3_nt: TGCAGTGCTAGAGCCAACACTGAAGCTTTCTTT; d_call: NA; j_call: TRBJ1-1; v_call: TRBV20-1; clone_size: NA
cdr3_aa: CASSTNEKLFF; cdr3_nt: TGTGCCAGCTCAACTAATGAAAAACTGTTTTTT; d_call: NA; j_call: TRBJ1-4; v_call: TRBV7-9; clone_size: NA